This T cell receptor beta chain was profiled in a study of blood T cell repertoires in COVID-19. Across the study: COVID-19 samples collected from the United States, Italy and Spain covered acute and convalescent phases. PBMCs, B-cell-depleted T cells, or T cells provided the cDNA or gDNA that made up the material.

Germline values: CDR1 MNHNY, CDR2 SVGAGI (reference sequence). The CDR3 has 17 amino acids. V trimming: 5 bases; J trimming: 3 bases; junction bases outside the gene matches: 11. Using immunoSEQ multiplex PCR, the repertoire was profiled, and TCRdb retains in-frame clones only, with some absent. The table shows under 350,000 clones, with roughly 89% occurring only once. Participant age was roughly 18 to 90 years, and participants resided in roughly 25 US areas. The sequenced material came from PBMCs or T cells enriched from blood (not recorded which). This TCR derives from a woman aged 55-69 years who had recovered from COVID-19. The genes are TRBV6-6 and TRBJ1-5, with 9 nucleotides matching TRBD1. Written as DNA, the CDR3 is TGTGCCAGCAGTCCCGGGACAGGGCAATACTTCAATCAGCCCCAGCATTTT. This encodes CASSPGTGQYFNQPQHF.